The T cell receptor (beta chain) described here comes from a study of Graves' ophthalmopathy and Graves' hyperthyroidism. The sequenced template was RNA, covering the TCR beta CDR3 region. HTBI primers primed a first-round RT-PCR, and a second-round multiplex PCR followed. In TCRdb, the multiplex PCR reads were re-called with MiXCR into one record per CDR3 protein. Among almost 750,000 distinct CDR3 sequences listed, about 44% were seen once. In regard to this clonotype: Its antigen is unknown. No DNA is shown, since the ends of the CDR3 on it are uncertain; the CDR3 is the one TCRdb lists.

The CDR3 sequence runs 16 residues, both termini included. Germline values: CDR1 DFQATT, CDR2 SNEGSKA (reference sequence). It was on clinical symptoms, serum thyroxine, TRAb, thyroid ultrasound and orbital computed tomography that diagnosis relied. Whole-study findings and limits: Clonotypes were expanded in thyroid at above 0.001 frequency, and most also appeared in blood. Ophthalmopathy progression predictions by the model showed about 75% specificity and roughly 70% sensitivity.

The origin of this receptor is an adult man with Graves' ophthalmopathy. The V gene is TRBV20-1, the J gene TRBJ2-7. Sequenced sample: peripheral blood. The CDR3 loop is CSARVDLAVESYEQYF.